This TCR beta chain comes out of a study of blood T cell repertoires in COVID-19. Clones were read by immunoSEQ multiplex PCR, and TCRdb kept only the in-frame ones, dropping some. The sample lists 150,000 to 200,000 clones, approximately 88% occurring once. Trimming took 4 bases from V and 5 from J; bases not matched to a gene: 4. CDR1 LNHDA and CDR2 SQIVND come from the germline V gene (reference sequence). This CDR3 is 13 amino acids long. The chain employs TRBV19 and TRBJ2-7, with 8 bases identical to TRBD1. Sequenced sample: peripheral blood. The TCR was taken from a woman between 45 and 65 years old with acute or convalescent COVID-19. The CDR3 here is CASSTQGAHEQYF. The CDR3 bases are TGTGCCAGTAGTACCCAGGGGGCCCACGAGCAGTACTTC.